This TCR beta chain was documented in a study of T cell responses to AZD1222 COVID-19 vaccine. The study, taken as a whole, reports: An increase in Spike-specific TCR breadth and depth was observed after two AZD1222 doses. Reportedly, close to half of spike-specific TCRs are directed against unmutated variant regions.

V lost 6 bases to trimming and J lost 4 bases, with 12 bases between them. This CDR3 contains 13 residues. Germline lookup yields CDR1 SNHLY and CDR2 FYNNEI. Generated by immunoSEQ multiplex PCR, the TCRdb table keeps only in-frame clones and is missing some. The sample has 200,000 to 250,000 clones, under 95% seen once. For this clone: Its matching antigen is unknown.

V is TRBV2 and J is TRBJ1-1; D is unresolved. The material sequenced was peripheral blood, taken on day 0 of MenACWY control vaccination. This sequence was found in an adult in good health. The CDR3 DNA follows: TGTGCCAGCAGCGTAGATCGGGGCACTGAAGCTTTCTTT. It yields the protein CASSVDRGTEAFF.